This T cell receptor (beta chain) was sequenced in a study of T-cell reconstitution after alpha-beta-depleted transplantation in children. Regarding the study as a whole: Diversity and T-cell counts at one year after transplant derived mostly from new T cells.

A note on this clonotype: The antigen is not known.

During its preparation, the TCRbeta library received unique molecular identifiers. Using its own MiXCR run on the PCR reads, TCRdb lists one record per CDR3 protein. The sample lists 580,000 or so distinct CDR3 sequences, 23% seen once, with less than 15% in the top ten. Germline V CDR1 and CDR2: SGDLS, YYNGEE. V lost 0 bases and J 3 bases, leaving 7 bases between the germline ends. The CDR3 covers 15 residues. Specimen: PBMCs, mostly from graft donor cells, collected 360 days after TCRalphabeta/CD19-depleted stem cell transplant. This TCR was sampled from a boy less than two years old who had a stem cell transplant for acute myeloid leukemia, so the T cells may come from the graft donor. The rearrangement joins TRBV9 to TRBJ2-6; D gene uncertain. The CDR3 loop is CASSVDGYGANVLTF. The CDR3 region has the DNA TGTGCCAGCAGCGTAGACGGTTATGGGGCCAACGTCCTGACTTTC.